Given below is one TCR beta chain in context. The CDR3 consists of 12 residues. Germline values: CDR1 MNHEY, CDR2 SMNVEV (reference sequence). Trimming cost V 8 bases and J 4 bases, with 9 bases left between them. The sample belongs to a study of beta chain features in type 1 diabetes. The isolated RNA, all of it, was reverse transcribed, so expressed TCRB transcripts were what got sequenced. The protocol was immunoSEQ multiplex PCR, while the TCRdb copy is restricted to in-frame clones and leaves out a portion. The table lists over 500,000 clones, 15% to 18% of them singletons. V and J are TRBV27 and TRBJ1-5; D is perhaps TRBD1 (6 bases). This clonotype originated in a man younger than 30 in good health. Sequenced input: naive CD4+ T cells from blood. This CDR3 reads CASGGANQPQHF. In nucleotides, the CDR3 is TGTGCCAGCGGGGGGGCTAATCAGCCCCAGCATTTT.